A selection of T cell receptor beta chains follows, all from one sample in a study of T cells in Graves' hyperthyroidism and ophthalmopathy. TCRdb independently ran MiXCR on the multiplex PCR reads; one entry per CDR3 protein. The sample has 400,000 to 600,000 distinct CDR3 sequences; around 21% are singletons. Sequenced input: blood. The receptors were sampled from a young man with Graves' hyperthyroidism. Both conserved end residues are trimmed from each CDR3. Rows may omit the clone size; those that give it use once, few, many or a size class.

v_gene: TRBV12-3/TRBV12-4
abundance: many
len: 11
j_gene: TRBJ2-7
CDR3aa: ASSLTGADEQY

v_gene: TRBV30
abundance: many
len: 14
j_gene: TRBJ1-2
CDR3aa: AWNPLGIGDGYGYT

v_gene: TRBV28
abundance: many
len: 9
j_gene: TRBJ1-1
CDR3aa: ASSPQGQAF

v_gene: TRBV6-1
abundance: few
len: 12
j_gene: TRBJ2-7
CDR3aa: ASSVFREGYEQY

v_gene: TRBV28
abundance: many
len: 12
j_gene: TRBJ1-1
CDR3aa: ASKLGAVNTEAF

v_gene: TRBV25-1
abundance: many
len: 13
j_gene: TRBJ1-6
CDR3aa: ASSGRTGGNSPLH

v_gene: TRBV11-2
abundance: many
len: 13
j_gene: TRBJ1-3
CDR3aa: ASSPGTDGRNTIY

v_gene: TRBV27
abundance: NA
len: 14
j_gene: TRBJ2-7
CDR3aa: ASSLSPRGLIYEQY

v_gene: TRBV30
abundance: NA
len: 13
j_gene: TRBJ1-5
CDR3aa: AWSPPSRDNQPQH

v_gene: TRBV10-3
abundance: few
len: 16
j_gene: TRBJ1-5
CDR3aa: AISESLSGPLGNQPQH

v_gene: TRBV6-2/TRBV6-3
abundance: many
len: 12
j_gene: TRBJ2-7
CDR3aa: ASSYSGTNYEQY

v_gene: TRBV6-1
abundance: many
len: 11
j_gene: TRBJ1-1
CDR3aa: ASSEVRNTEAF

v_gene: TRBV12-3/TRBV12-4
abundance: NA
len: 13
j_gene: TRBJ1-2
CDR3aa: ASSINRGDIYGYT

v_gene: TRBV12-3/TRBV12-4
abundance: NA
len: 11
j_gene: TRBJ2-7
CDR3aa: ASMSEGVYEQY

v_gene: TRBV29-1
abundance: NA
len: 11
j_gene: TRBJ1-1
CDR3aa: SAYAGTYTEAF

v_gene: TRBV3-1
abundance: many
len: 11
j_gene: TRBJ1-2
CDR3aa: ASSQEYGYGYT

v_gene: TRBV20-1
abundance: once
len: 12
j_gene: TRBJ2-7
CDR3aa: SAPTGPVSYEQY